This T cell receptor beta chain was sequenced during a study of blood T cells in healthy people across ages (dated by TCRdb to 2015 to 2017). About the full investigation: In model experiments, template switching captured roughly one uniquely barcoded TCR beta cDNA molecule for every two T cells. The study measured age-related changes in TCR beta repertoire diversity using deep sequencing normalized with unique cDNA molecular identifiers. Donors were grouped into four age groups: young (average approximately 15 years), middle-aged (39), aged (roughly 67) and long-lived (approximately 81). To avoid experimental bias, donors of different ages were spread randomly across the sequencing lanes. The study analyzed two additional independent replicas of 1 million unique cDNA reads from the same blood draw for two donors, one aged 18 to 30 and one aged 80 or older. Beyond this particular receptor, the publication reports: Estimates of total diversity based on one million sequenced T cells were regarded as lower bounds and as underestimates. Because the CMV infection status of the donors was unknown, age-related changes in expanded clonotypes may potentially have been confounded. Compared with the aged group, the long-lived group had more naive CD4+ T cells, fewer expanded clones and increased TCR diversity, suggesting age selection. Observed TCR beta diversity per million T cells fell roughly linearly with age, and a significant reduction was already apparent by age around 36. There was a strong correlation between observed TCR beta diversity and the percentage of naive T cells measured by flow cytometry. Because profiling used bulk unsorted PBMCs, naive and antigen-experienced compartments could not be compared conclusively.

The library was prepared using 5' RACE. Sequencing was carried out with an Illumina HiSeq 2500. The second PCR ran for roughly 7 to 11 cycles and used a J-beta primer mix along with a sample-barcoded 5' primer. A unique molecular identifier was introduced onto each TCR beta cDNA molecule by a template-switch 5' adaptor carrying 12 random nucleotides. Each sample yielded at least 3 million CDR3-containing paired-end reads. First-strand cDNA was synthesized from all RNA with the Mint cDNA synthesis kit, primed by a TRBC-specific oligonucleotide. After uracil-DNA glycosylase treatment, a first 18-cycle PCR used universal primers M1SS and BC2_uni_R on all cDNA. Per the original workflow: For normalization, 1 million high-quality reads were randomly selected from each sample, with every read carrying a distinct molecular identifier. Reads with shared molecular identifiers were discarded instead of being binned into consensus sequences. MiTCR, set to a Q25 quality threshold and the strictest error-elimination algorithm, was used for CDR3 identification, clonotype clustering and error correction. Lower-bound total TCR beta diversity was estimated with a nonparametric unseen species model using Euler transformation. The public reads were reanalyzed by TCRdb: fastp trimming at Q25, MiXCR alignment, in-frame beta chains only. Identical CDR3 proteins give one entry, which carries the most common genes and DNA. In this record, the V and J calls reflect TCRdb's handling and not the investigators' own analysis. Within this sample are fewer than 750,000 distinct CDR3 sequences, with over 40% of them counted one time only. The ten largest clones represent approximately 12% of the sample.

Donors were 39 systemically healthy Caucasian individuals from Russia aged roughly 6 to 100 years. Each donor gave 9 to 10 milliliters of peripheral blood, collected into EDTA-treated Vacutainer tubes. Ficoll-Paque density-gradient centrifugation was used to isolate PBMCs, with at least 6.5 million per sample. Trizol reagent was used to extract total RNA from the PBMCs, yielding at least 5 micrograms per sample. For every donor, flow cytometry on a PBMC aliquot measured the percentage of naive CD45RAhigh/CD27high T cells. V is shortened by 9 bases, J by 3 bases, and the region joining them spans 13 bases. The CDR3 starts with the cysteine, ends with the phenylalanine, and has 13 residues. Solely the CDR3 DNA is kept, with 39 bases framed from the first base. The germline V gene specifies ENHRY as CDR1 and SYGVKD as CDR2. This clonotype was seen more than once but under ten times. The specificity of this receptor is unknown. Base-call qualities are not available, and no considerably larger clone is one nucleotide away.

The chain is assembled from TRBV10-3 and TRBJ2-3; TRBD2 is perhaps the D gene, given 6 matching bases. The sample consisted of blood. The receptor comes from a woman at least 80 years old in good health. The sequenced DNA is TGTGCCATTGCGACTAGGGCAACAGATACGCAGTATTTT. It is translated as CAIATRATDTQYF.